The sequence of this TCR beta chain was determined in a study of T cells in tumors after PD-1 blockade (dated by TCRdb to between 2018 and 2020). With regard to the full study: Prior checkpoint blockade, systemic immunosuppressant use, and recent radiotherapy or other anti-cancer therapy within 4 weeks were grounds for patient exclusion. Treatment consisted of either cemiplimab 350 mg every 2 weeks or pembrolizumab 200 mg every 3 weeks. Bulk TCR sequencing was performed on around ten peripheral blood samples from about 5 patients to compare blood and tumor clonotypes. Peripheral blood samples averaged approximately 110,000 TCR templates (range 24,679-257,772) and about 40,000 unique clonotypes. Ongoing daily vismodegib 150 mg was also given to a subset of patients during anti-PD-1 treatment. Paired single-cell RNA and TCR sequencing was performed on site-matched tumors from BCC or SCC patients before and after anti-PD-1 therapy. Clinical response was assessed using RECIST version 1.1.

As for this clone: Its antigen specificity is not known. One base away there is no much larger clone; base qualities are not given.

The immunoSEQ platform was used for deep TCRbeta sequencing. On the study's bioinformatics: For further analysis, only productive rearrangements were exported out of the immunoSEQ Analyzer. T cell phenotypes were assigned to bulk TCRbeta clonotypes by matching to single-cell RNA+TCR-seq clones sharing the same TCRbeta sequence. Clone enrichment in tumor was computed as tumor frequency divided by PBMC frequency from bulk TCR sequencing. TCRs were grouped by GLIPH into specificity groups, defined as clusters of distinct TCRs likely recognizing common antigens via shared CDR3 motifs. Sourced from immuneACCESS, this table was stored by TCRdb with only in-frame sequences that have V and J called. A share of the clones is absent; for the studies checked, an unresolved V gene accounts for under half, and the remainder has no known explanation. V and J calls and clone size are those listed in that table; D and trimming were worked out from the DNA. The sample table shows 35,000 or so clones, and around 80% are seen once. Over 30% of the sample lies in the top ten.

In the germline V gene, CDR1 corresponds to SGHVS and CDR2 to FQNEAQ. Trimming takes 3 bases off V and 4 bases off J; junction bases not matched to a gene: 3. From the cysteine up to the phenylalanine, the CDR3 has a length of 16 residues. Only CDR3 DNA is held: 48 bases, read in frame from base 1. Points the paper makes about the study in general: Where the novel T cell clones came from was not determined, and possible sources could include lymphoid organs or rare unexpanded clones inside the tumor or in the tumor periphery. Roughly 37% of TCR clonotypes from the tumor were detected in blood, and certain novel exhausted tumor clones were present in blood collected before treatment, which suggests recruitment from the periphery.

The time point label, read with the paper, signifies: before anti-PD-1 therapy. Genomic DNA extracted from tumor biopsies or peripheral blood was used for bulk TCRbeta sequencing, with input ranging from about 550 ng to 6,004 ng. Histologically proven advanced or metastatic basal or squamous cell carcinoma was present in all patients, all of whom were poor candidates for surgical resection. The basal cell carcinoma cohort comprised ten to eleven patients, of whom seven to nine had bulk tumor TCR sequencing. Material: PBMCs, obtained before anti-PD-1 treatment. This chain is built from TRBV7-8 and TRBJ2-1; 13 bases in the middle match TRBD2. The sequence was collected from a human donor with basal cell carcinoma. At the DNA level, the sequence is TGTGCCAGCAGCTTGGGACTAGCGGGGATATACAATGAGCAGTTCTTC. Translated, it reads CASSLGLAGIYNEQFF.